This T cell receptor beta chain is from a study of blood T cell repertoires in COVID-19. Study at large: Researchers got acute and convalescent COVID-19 samples from the United States, Italy and Spain. T cells, B-cell-depleted T cells, or PBMCs provided the cDNA or gDNA that served as material.

The trim removed 1 base at V and 3 bases at J, leaving 2 bases unmatched. Germline V gene lookup returns CDR1 LGHNA and CDR2 YNFKEQ. This CDR3 is 15 amino acids long. This clone was seen a handful of times. Under the authors' procedure: Counts of nucleated cells, estimated from reference gene primer amplification, were obtained. Assay used: immunoSEQ multiplex PCR; TCRdb lists only in-frame clones, some missing. V and J calls and clone size are those listed in that table; D and trimming were worked out from the DNA. The table lists about 270,000 clones, roughly nine tenths of them singletons. V and J are TRBV4-2 and TRBJ2-1, with 8 bases lining up with TRBD2. The TCR sequence derives from a man aged 60 to 69 who had recovered from COVID-19. Source material: peripheral blood. This CDR3 reads CASSQGSGDYNEQFF. The DNA of the CDR3 is TGTGCCAGCAGCCAAGGTAGCGGGGACTACAATGAGCAGTTCTTC.